This record covers a single TCR beta chain. Its antigen is currently unknown. Unmatched junction bases numbered 6, after V lost 4 bases and J lost 5 bases. This CDR3 is 14 amino acids long. Per germline, CDR1 SGHVS and CDR2 FQNEAQ. This specimen belongs to a study of PD-1 blockade in classical Hodgkin lymphoma. Study context: Patients were given intravenous nivolumab, 3 mg/kg, every 2 weeks. Study-level results: Why repertoires differed is undefined; disease activity or prior therapy possibly contributed.

Here immunoSEQ multiplex PCR was the method, and the copy in TCRdb shows in-frame clones only, minus some. The sample consists of over 20,000 clones, 70% to 90% of them appearing once. The patients all showed relapse after autologous stem cell transplantation, while their brentuximab vedotin exposure varied. Best responses fell into complete response, partial response or progressive disease. The sample here was peripheral blood mononuclear cells (PBMCs), taken at baseline. The chain recombines TRBV7-8 with TRBJ1-1; TRBD1 aligns across 8 bases. The clonotype comes from a human donor with classical Hodgkin lymphoma. The CDR3 loop reads CASSYGQGLTEAFF. In nucleotides, the CDR3 is TGTGCCAGCAGCTATGGACAGGGACTAACTGAAGCTTTCTTT.